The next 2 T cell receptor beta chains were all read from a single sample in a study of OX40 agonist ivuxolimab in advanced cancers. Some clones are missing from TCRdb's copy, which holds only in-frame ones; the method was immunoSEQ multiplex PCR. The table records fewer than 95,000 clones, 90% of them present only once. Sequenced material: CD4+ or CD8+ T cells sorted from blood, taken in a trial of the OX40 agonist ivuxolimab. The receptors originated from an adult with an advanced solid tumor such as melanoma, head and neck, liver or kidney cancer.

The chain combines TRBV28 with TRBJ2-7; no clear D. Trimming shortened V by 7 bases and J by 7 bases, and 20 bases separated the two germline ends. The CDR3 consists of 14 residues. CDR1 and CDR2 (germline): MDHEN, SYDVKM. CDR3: CASKVSHRSQEQYF. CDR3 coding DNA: TGTGCCAGCAAAGTAAGCCACCGATCACAAGAGCAGTACTTC.

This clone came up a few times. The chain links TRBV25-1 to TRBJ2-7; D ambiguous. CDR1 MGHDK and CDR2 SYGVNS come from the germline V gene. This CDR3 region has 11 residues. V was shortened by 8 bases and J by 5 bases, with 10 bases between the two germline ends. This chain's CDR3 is CASAWLNEQYF. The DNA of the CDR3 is TGTGCCAGCGCCTGGTTAAACGAGCAGTACTTC.